Listed below are T cell receptor beta chains from one sample, sequenced in a study of pediatric ulcerative colitis. The table came from immunoSEQ multiplex PCR; TCRdb's copy has only in-frame clones and leaves some out. Seen here are tens of thousands of clones, 75% to 85% observed once, and the top ten hold 5.2%. Material: blood. The receptors were gathered from a boy aged 5 to 17 with moderate ulcerative colitis. Each CDR3 is given with its conserved first and last residue. A D gene is named only where the DNA matches it firmly. The listing skips clone size in some rows; elsewhere it reads once, few, many or a size class.

once - 15 TRBJ2-2 TRBV29-1 CSVEPVGRDTGELFF TGCAGCGTTGAACCGGTTGGCCGTGACACCGGGGAGCTGTTTTTT
- TRBD1 14 TRBJ2-3 TRBV28 CASSLLQGALTQYF TGTGCCAGCAGTTTACTTCAGGGGGCCTTAACGCAGTATTTT
- TRBD1 15 TRBJ2-1 TRBV29-1 CSVEDGTGIYNEQFF TGCAGCGTTGAAGATGGGACAGGGATTTACAATGAGCAGTTCTTC
few - 13 TRBJ1-1 TRBV19 CASSSRGNTEAFF TGTGCCAGTAGTAGTCGGGGGAACACTGAAGCTTTCTTT
- - 17 TRBJ2-5 TRBV7-2 CASSPTIGALSLETQYF TGTGCCAGCAGTCCAACAATCGGGGCGTTAAGCCTAGAGACCCAGTACTTC
- - 11 TRBJ1-2 TRBV6-5 CASTGDRGYTF TGTGCCAGCACCGGGGACCGTGGCTACACCTTC
- - 14 TRBJ1-1 TRBV5-4 CASSPGPSNTEAFF TGTGCCAGCAGCCCGGGACCTTCGAACACTGAAGCTTTCTTT
- TRBD1 13 TRBJ1-5 TRBV6-4 CAETGAENQPQHF TGTGCCGAGACAGGGGCTGAGAATCAGCCCCAGCATTTT
- TRBD1 14 TRBJ2-7 TRBV5-1 CASSLAGQGYEQYF TGCGCCAGCAGCTTGGCGGGACAGGGCTACGAGCAGTACTTC
- - 13 TRBJ1-2 TRBV18 CASSPQVALGYTF TGTGCCAGCTCACCACAGGTAGCGCTAGGCTACACCTTC
few - 14 TRBJ1-5 TRBV4-2 CASSLGLENQPQHF TGTGCCAGCAGCCTGGGACTGGAAAATCAGCCCCAGCATTTT
- - 13 TRBJ2-5 TRBV15 CATSRDLFETQYF TGTGCCACCAGCAGAGATCTATTCGAGACCCAGTACTTC
- TRBD2 19 TRBJ2-3 TRBV13 CASSRAVIAGGSSTDTQYF TGTGCCAGCAGCCGGGCGGTGATAGCGGGGGGATCTAGCACAGATACGCAGTATTTT
- TRBD2 15 TRBJ2-1 TRBV19 CASSLSGSAYNEQFF TGTGCCAGTAGCCTTAGCGGGAGCGCCTACAATGAGCAGTTCTTC
few - 14 TRBJ2-5 TRBV19 CASSPHSGDGSQYF TGTGCCAGTAGTCCGCATTCAGGGGATGGCTCCCAGTACTTC
- TRBD2 15 TRBJ2-3 TRBV6-5 CASSRTSGRTDTQYF TGTGCCAGCAGTCGGACTAGCGGGAGAACAGATACGCAGTATTTT
- - 15 TRBJ2-3 TRBV5-4 CASSLGGSSTDTQYF TGTGCCAGCAGCTTGGGCGGATCTAGCACAGATACGCAGTATTTT
once - 12 TRBJ1-2 TRBV29-1 CSSGTGLGGYTF TGCAGCTCTGGAACCGGGTTGGGTGGCTACACCTTC
- - 14 TRBJ1-1 TRBV18 CASSGIGGETEAFF TGTGCCAGCTCAGGGATAGGAGGAGAAACTGAAGCTTTCTTT
- TRBD1 19 TRBJ2-6 TRBV7-9 CASSSRTGTGIPGANVLTF TGTGCCAGCAGTTCTAGAACCGGGACAGGAATCCCTGGGGCCAACGTCCTGACTTTC
- TRBD1 15 TRBJ1-6 TRBV7-9 CASSSGQGRNSPLHF TGTGCCAGCAGCTCGGGACAGGGACGGAATTCACCCCTCCACTTT
- - 17 TRBJ2-7 TRBV5-1 CASSLALGGQRSYEQYF TGCGCCAGCAGCTTGGCCTTAGGCGGACAGCGATCCTACGAGCAGTACTTC
- TRBD2 16 TRBJ2-3 TRBV5-4 CASSLPSGRVPDTQYF TGTGCCAGCAGCTTGCCGTCTGGGAGGGTCCCAGATACGCAGTATTTT
- TRBD1 16 TRBJ1-6 TRBV19 CASSSRKGGMDSPLHF TGTGCCAGTAGTTCCCGTAAAGGGGGCATGGATTCACCCCTCCACTTT
- - 14 TRBJ2-5 TRBV5-1 CASSLSSVQETQYF TGCGCCAGCAGCTTGTCTAGCGTCCAAGAGACCCAGTACTTC
- - 15 TRBJ1-1 TRBV27 CASSLYRGRDTEAFF TGTGCCAGCAGTTTATACCGGGGAAGGGACACTGAAGCTTTCTTT
- TRBD1 14 TRBJ2-7 TRBV29-1 CSVRADRGLTEQYF TGCAGCGTCCGCGCAGACAGGGGGCTAACGGAGCAGTACTTC
- - 14 TRBJ2-3 TRBV7-6 CASSLEASTDTQYF TGTGCCAGCAGCTTAGAGGCCAGCACAGATACGCAGTATTTT
- - 14 TRBJ1-1 TRBV19 CASSIMIGNTEAFF TGTGCCAGTAGTATAATGATTGGAAACACTGAAGCTTTCTTT
- TRBD1 17 TRBJ2-3 TRBV5-4 CASRPTGGRGHTDTQYF TGTGCCAGCAGACCGACAGGGGGCCGGGGACACACAGATACGCAGTATTTT
- - 16 TRBJ2-1 TRBV7-2 CASSSPAGVVGNEQFF TGTGCCAGCAGCTCCCCGGCCGGGGTTGTTGGCAATGAGCAGTTCTTC
- - 13 TRBJ2-7 TRBV6-4 CASSEEGASEQYF TGTGCCAGCAGTGAGGAGGGGGCATCCGAGCAGTACTTC
- - 13 TRBJ1-2 TRBV27 CATEGGRSYGYTF TGTGCCACAGAGGGAGGGAGGAGCTATGGCTACACCTTC
few TRBD2 18 TRBJ2-2 TRBV4-1 CASSQDSGAGVDTGELFF TGCGCCAGCAGCCAAGATAGCGGGGCAGGGGTGGACACCGGGGAGCTGTTTTTT
- - 12 TRBJ2-1 TRBV19 CASSDSFNEQFF TGTGCCAGTAGTGACAGCTTCAATGAGCAGTTCTTC
- - 15 TRBJ2-5 TRBV11-2 CASSPAGGGRETQYF TGTGCCAGCAGCCCCGCAGGGGGGGGCCGGGAGACCCAGTACTTC
- TRBD1 13 TRBJ1-1 TRBV7-3 CASSPQGSTEAFF TGTGCCAGCAGTCCACAGGGGAGCACTGAAGCTTTCTTT
once - 16 TRBJ1-3 TRBV7-2 CASSLPRSTSGNTIYF TGTGCCAGCAGCTTACCCAGAAGTACCTCTGGAAACACCATATATTTT
- - 14 TRBJ1-4 TRBV2 CASSQHATNEKLFF TGTGCCAGCAGCCAGCATGCAACTAATGAAAAACTGTTTTTT
- - 13 TRBJ2-7 TRBV19 CASSMGNSYEQYF TGTGCCAGTAGTATGGGGAACTCCTACGAGCAGTACTTC
- TRBD2 14 TRBJ2-7 TRBV29-1 CSVAVGRGGAEQYF TGCAGCGTCGCCGTGGGGCGGGGGGGCGCCGAGCAGTACTTC